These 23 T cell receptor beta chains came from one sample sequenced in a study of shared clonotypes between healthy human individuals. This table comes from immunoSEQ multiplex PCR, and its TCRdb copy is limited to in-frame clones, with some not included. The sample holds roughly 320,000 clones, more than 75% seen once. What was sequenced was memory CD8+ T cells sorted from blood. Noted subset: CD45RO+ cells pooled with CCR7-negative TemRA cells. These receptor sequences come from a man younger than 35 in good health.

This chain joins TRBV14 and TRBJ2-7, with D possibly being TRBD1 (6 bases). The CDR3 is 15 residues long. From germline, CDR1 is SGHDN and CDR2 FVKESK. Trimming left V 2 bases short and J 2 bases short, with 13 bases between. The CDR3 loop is CASSQPRRGTYEQYF. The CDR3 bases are TGTGCCAGCAGCCAACCCCGCAGGGGAACCTACGAGCAGTACTTC.

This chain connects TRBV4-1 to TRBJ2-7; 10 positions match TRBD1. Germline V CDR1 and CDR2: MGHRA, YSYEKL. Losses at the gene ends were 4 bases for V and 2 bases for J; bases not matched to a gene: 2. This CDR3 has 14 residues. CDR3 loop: CASSRGTGAYEQYF. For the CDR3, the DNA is TGCGCCAGCAGCCGCGGGACAGGGGCCTACGAGCAGTACTTC.

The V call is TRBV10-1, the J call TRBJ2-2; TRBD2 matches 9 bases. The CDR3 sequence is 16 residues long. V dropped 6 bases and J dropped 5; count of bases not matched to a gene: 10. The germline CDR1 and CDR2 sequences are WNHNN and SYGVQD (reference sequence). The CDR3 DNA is TGCGCCAGCAGCACGCAGCGGGAGGATGGTACCGGGGAGCTGTTTTTT. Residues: CASSTQREDGTGELFF.

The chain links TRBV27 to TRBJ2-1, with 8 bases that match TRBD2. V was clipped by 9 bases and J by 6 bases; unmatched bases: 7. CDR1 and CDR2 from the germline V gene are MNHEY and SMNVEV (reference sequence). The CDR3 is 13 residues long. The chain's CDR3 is CASLGLGFNEQFF. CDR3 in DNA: TGTGCCAGTTTGGGACTAGGATTCAATGAGCAGTTCTTC.

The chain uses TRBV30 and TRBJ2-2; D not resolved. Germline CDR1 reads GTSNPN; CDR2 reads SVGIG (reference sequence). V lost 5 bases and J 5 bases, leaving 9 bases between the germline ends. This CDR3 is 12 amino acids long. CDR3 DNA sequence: TGTGCCTGGTCTGGGGTTACCGGGGAGCTGTTTTTT. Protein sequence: CAWSGVTGELFF.

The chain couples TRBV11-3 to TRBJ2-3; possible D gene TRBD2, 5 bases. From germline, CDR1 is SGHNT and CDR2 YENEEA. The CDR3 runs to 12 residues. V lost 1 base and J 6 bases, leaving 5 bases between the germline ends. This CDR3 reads CASSLGGDTQYF. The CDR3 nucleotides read TGTGCCAGCAGCTTAGGCGGGGATACGCAGTATTTT.

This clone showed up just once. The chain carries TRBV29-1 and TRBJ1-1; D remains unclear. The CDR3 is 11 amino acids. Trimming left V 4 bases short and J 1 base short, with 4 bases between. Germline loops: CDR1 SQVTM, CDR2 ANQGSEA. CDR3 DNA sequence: TGCAGCGTTGTGGAGAACACTGAAGCTTTCTTT. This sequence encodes CSVVENTEAFF.

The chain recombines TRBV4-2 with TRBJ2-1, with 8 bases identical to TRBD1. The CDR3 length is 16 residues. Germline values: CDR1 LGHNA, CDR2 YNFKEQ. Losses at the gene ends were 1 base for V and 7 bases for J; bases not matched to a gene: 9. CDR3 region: CASSQGVTGGANEQFF. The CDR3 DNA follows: TGTGCCAGCAGCCAAGGCGTAACAGGGGGAGCGAATGAGCAGTTCTTC.

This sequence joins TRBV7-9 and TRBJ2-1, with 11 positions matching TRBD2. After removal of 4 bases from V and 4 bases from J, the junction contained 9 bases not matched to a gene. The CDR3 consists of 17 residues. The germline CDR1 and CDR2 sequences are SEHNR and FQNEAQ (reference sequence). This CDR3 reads CASSSTSGVRGYNEQFF. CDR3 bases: TGTGCCAGCAGCTCGACTAGCGGGGTAAGGGGATACAATGAGCAGTTCTTC.

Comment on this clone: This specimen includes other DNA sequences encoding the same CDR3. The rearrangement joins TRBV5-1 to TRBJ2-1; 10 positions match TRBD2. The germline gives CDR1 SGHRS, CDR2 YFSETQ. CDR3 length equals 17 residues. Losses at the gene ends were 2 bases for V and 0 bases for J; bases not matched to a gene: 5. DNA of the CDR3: TGCGCCAGCAGCTTCCGACTAGCGGGCAGCTCCTACAATGAGCAGTTCTTC. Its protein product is CASSFRLAGSSYNEQFF.

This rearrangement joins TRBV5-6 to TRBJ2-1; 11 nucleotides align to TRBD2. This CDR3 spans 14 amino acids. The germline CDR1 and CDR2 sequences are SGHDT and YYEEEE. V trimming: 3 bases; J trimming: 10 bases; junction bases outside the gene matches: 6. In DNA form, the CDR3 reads TGTGCCAGCAGCTGTAGCGGGAGGGCCCGGGAGCAGTTCTTC. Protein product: CASSCSGRAREQFF.

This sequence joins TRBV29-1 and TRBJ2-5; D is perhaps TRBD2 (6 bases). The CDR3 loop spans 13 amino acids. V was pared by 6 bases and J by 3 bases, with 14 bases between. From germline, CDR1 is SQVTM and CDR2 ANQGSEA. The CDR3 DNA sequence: TGCAGCGTGTGGAAAAGGGAGGAAGAGACCCAGTACTTC. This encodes CSVWKREEETQYF.

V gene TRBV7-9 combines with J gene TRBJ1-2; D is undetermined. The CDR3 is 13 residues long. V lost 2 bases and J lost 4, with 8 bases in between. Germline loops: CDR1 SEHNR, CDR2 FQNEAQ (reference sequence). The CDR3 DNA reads TGTGCCAGCAGCTTAAGGTTTGCCTATGGCTACACCTTC. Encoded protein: CASSLRFAYGYTF.

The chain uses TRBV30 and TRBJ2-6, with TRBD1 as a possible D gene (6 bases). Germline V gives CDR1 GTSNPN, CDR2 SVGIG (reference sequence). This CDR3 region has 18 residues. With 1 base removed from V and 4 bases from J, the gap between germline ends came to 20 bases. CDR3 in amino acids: CAWSAPGRGTGGANVLTF. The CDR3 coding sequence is TGTGCCTGGAGTGCCCCCGGCCGGGGTACAGGGGGGGCCAACGTCCTGACTTTC.

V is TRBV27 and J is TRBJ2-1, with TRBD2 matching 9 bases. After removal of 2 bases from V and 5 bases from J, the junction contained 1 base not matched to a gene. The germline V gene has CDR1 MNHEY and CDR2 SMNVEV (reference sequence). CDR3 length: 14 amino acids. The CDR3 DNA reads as TGTGCCAGCAGTTTAGCGGGAGGGAACAATGAGCAGTTCTTC. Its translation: CASSLAGGNNEQFF.

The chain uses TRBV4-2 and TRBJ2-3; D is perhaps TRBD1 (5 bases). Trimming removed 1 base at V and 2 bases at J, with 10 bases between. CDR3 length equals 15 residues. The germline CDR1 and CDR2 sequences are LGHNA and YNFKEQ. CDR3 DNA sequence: TGTGCCAGCAGCCAAGGGCTAGGGGACACAGATACGCAGTATTTT. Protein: CASSQGLGDTDTQYF.

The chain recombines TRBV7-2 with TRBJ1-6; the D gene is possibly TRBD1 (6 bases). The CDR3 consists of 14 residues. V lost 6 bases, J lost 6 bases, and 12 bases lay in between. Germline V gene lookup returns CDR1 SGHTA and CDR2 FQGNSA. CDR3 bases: TGTGCCAGCAGGGTGGACAGAGTTAATTCACCCCTCCACTTT. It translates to CASRVDRVNSPLHF. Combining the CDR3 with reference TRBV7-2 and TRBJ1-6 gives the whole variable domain GAGVSQSPSNKVTEKGKDVELRCDPISGHTALYWYRQSLGQGLEFLIYFQGNSAPDKSGLPSDRFSAERTGGSVSTLTIQRTQQEDSAVYLCASRVDRVNSPLHFGNGTRLTVT.

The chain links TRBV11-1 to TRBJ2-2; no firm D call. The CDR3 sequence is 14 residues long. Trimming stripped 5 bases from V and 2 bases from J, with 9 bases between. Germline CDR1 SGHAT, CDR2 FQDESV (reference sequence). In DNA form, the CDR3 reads TGTGCCAGCAGCCGATCAGCAAACACCGGGGAGCTGTTTTTT. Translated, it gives CASSRSANTGELFF.

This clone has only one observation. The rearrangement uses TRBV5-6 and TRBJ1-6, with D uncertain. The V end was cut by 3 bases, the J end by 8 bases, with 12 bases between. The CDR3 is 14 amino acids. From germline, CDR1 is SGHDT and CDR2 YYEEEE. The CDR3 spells CASSSSTNYSPLHF. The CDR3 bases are TGTGCCAGCAGCTCGTCAACCAACTATTCACCCCTCCACTTT.

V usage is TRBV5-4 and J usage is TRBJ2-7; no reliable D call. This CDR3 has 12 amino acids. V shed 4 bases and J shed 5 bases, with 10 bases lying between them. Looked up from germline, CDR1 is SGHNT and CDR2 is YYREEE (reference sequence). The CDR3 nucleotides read TGTGCCAGCAGCCTCTTAAGTGACGAGCAGTACTTC. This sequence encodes CASSLLSDEQYF.

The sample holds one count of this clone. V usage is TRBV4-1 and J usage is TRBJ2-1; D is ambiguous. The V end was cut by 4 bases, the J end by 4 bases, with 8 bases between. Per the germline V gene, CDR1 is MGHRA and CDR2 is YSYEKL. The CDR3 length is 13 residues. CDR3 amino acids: CASSREFYNEQFF. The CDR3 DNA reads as TGCGCCAGCAGCCGTGAGTTTTACAATGAGCAGTTCTTC.

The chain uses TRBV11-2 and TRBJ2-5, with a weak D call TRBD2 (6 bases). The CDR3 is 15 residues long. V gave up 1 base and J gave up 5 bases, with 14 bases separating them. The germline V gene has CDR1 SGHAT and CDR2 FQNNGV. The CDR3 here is CASSLGASDRETQYF. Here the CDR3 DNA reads TGTGCCAGCAGCTTAGGGGCTAGCGATCGGGAGACCCAGTACTTC.

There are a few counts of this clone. The CDR3 DNA reads as TGCGCCAGCAGCCAAACCCGACAGGGTGGCAATGAGCAGTTCTTC. Its protein is CASSQTRQGGNEQFF. The chain carries TRBV4-1 and TRBJ2-1; 7 bases match TRBD1. The germline V gene has CDR1 MGHRA and CDR2 YSYEKL. Trimming cost V 2 bases and J 6 bases; bases outside gene matches: 7. The CDR3 runs 15 residues.